This T cell receptor (beta chain) appears in the sequencing data of a study of blood T cell repertoires in COVID-19. In its sample, this clone was seen a few times. Some clones are missing from TCRdb's copy, which holds only in-frame ones; the method was immunoSEQ multiplex PCR. The table shows some 150,000 clones, with roughly 87% occurring only once. The V gene end was trimmed by 2 bases and the J gene end by 10 bases; junction bases not matched to a gene: 10. Germline loops: CDR1 MNHNS, CDR2 SASEGT. The CDR3 totals 14 residues. The clonotype comes from a human donor with acute COVID-19. The donor label of this sample is uncertain. The specimen was PBMCs or T cells enriched from blood (not recorded which). V is TRBV6-1 and J is TRBJ2-7, with 8 bases fitting TRBD1. The CDR3 sequence: CASSERRQGLSQYF. In nucleotides, the CDR3 is TGTGCCAGCAGTGAAAGGAGACAGGGGCTAAGCCAGTACTTC.